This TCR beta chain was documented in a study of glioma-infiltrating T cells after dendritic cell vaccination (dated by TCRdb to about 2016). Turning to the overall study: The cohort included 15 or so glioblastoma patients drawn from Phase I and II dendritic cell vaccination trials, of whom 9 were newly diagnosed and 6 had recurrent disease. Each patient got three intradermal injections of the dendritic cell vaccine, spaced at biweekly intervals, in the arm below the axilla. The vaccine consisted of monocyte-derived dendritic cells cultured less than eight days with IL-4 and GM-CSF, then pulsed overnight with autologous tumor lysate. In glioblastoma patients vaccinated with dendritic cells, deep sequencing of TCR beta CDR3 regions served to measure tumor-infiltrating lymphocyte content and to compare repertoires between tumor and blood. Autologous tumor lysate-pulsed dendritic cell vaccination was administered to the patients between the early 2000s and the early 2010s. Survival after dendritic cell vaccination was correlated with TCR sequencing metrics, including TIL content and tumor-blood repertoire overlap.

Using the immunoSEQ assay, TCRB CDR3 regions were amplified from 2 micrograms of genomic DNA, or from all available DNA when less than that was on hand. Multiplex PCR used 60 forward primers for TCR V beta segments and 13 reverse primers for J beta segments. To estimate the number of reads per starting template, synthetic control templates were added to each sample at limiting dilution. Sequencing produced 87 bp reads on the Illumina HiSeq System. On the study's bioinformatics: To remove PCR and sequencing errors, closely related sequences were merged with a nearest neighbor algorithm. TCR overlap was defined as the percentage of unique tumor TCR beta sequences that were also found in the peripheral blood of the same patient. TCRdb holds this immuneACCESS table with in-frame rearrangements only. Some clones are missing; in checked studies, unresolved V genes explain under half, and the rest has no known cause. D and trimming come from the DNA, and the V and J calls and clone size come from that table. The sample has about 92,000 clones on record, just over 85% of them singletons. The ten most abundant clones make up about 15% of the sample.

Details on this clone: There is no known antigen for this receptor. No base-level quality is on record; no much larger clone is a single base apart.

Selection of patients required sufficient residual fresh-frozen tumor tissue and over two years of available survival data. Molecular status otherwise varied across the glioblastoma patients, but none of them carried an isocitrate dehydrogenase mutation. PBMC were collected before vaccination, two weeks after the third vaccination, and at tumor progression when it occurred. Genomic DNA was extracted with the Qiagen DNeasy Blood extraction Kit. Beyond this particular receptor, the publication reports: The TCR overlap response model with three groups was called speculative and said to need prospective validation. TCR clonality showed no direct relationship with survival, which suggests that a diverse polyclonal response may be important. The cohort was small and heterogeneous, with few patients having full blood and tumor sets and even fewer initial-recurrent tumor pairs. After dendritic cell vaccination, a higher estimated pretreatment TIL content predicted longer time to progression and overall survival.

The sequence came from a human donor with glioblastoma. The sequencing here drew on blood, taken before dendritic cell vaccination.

CDR3 region: CASSGRDRPYNEQFF. The bases are TGTGCCAGCAGCGGGCGGGACAGGCCCTACAATGAGCAGTTCTTC. Recombination connected TRBV9 to TRBJ2-1, with 8 bases matching TRBD1. The CDR3 covers 15 residues, taking in both the cysteine and the phenylalanine. The sequence is cut down to CDR3 DNA, 45 bases in frame from base 1. For CDR1 and CDR2, the germline V gene lists SGDLS and YYNGEE. For this chain, trimming is 3 bases at the V end and 2 bases at the J end, and the number of junction bases without a gene match is 4.